Sequencing of this T cell receptor (beta chain) was carried out in a study of OX40 agonist ivuxolimab in advanced cancers. Study-level background: Patients receiving dose escalation had hepatocellular carcinoma, melanoma, renal cell or head and neck cancer. Treatment received earlier with anti-PD-1, anti-PD-L1 or anti-CTLA-4 agents was allowed, and under 50% had some.

This clone was counted a single time. Profiled with immunoSEQ multiplex PCR; TCRdb holds only in-frame clones, not every one. Among approximately 58,000 clones listed, about four fifths were seen once. V shed 3 bases and J 7 bases; nucleotides not matched to a gene: 15. The CDR3 consists of 16 residues. Germline V gives CDR1 ENHRY, CDR2 SYGVKD. The TCR was taken from an adult with an advanced solid tumor such as melanoma, head and neck, liver or kidney cancer. The specimen was CD4+ or CD8+ T cells sorted from blood, collected in a trial of the OX40 agonist ivuxolimab. The J gene is TRBJ2-7, the V gene TRBV10-3; 7 bases line up with TRBD2. CDR3 protein: CAISDSPAGVGPEQYF. DNA of the CDR3: TGTGCCATCAGTGATTCCCCGGCGGGAGTCGGCCCGGAGCAGTACTTC.